This TCR beta chain was recorded in a study of CD8 T cells in Susac syndrome. This clonotype came up once. Patients with Susac syndrome met the recently defined diagnostic criteria for definite or probable disease. cDNA came from about 0.5 to 1 ug RNA primed by random hexamers. Across 54 Vbeta and 13 Jbeta, TCR beta CDR3 was amplified with immunoSEQ multiplex PCR. TCRdb re-derived calls from the immunoSEQ multiplex PCR reads in MiXCR, one entry per CDR3 protein. Among about 90,000 distinct CDR3 sequences listed, around 96% were seen once. From germline, CDR1 is MNHEY and CDR2 SMNVEV (reference sequence). V lost 5 bases and J lost 4, with 12 bases in between. The CDR3 is 15 amino acids.

The TCR comes from a human donor with Susac syndrome. The chain carries TRBV27 and TRBJ1-6; TRBD1 is a possible D gene (5 bases). Sequencing input: CD8+ T cells from PBMCs. CDR3 nucleotide sequence: TGTGCCAGCAGTCTTCCCCGACAGTATAATTCACCCCTCCACTTT. Translating it yields CASSLPRQYNSPLHF.